This T cell receptor (beta chain) was recovered during a study of shared clonotypes between healthy human individuals. Study-wide context: There were three CD4 naive, three CD4 memory, two CD8 naive and one CD8 memory plates per donor. Findings and limits, study-wide: A handful of donors showed sharing of approximately 5% of naive CD4 clonotypes.

Regarding this clone: The antigen is not known.

Sequencing was performed with immunoSEQ multiplex PCR; in TCRdb, only in-frame clones are kept and a portion is missing. Of 2,500,000 or so clones listed, approximately 92% are singletons. Each donor was a Caucasian adult residing in Nashville, Tennessee. V shed 0 bases and J shed 0 bases, with 19 bases lying between them. Germline CDR1 reads SGHRS; CDR2 reads YFSETQ. The CDR3 has 20 amino acids. The chain has TRBV5-1 and TRBJ1-6; no reliable D call. The sample was naive CD4+ T cells sorted from blood. Documented subset: CD45RA+ positively selected. The sequence was obtained from a man in his late teens or twenties in good health. Here the CDR3 DNA reads TGCGCCAGCAGCTTGGTAGGGCCAGCCCAGTTACTCTCCTATAATTCACCCCTCCACTTT. Amino acids: CASSLVGPAQLLSYNSPLHF.